Included here is one TCR beta chain sequence, with context. It has no known antigen specificity. The input lacks base qualities; no much larger clone sits a single base away. The immunoSEQ Assay, a bias-controlled multiplex PCR, was used to amplify TCRbeta CDR3 regions from genomic DNA. On the authors' methods: Within the assay, amplification of reference gene primers was used to estimate how many nucleated cells each sample contained. Sequence reads were collapsed and filtered to measure the absolute abundance of every unique TCRbeta CDR3 rearrangement. For each sample, productive Simpson clonality was calculated as the square root of Simpson's diversity index over productive rearrangements. TCRdb retrieved this table from immuneACCESS and kept in-frame rearrangements only. Not all clones are present; in checked studies, unresolved V genes account for under half, and no reason is known for the remainder. D and trimming were read from the DNA, whereas the V and J calls and clone size are those reported in that table. The sample yields hundreds of thousands of clones; more than 80% were counted once. The top ten clones comprise about 0.24% of the sample.

This entry belongs to a study of blood T cell repertoires in COVID-19 (dated by TCRdb to 2019 to 2021). Context from the whole study: Samples covering the acute and convalescent phases of COVID-19 were provided by collaborators in the United States, Italy and Spain. Sample metadata almost always included a de-identified subject ID, COVID-19 status, age in years and sex. Where available, HLA class I and class II types were obtained from metadata supplied by the sample provider rather than from assay-based typing. The dataset comprised deeply sampled blood TCRbeta repertoires from subjects exposed to, actively infected with, or recovered from COVID-19. A freely available public database, intended as a resource for researchers studying the immune response to SARS-CoV-2, is where the repertoires were released. The prospective study material was composed of cDNA or gDNA derived from T cells, B-cell-depleted T cells, or PBMCs. The samples were drawn from two sources: the first 160 participants of the ongoing ImmuneRACE study, and fewer than 1,500 subjects contributed by 6 global collaborators. Overall results and qualifications from the work: Clinical and demographic metadata were provided uncurated, with the amount varying by source and participant.

Collaborating institutions collected whole blood in K2EDTA tubes following their own protocols. Collaborator samples were shipped for TCRbeta analysis as frozen whole blood, isolated PBMCs, or DNA extracted from either sample type. The receptor's source is a woman under 30 with acute or convalescent COVID-19. The material sequenced was peripheral blood.

The DNA sequence follows: TGTGCCAGCAGGACAGGGTTATCTGGAAACACCATATATTTT. Protein translation: CASRTGLSGNTIYF. This chain joins TRBV6-5 to TRBJ1-3, with 7 central nucleotides matching TRBD1. The CDR3 starts with the cysteine, ends with the phenylalanine, and has 14 residues. Solely the CDR3 DNA is kept, with 42 bases framed from the first base. Here V drops 6 bases and J drops 1 base, and the junction holds 3 bases not matched to any gene. Taken from the germline V gene, the CDR1 and CDR2 loops are MNHEY and SVGAGI.